Presented here are 15 T cell receptor beta chains from one specimen sequenced in a study of blood T cell repertoires in COVID-19. Measured with immunoSEQ multiplex PCR; TCRdb has only the in-frame clones, and not every one. The data contain fewer than 40,000 clones, about 88% of them seen just once; the ten biggest clones take up roughly a quarter. The sequenced sample consisted of peripheral blood. These receptors were obtained from a woman of 80 years or more with active or convalescent COVID-19.

The chain uses TRBV14 and TRBJ1-1, with 9 nucleotides matching TRBD1. There are 15 residues in the CDR3. Losses at the gene ends were 4 bases for V and 5 bases for J; bases not matched to a gene: 8. Germline assignment: CDR1 SGHDN and CDR2 FVKESK. CDR3 amino acids: CASSPWTGAGTEAFF. The CDR3, as DNA: TGTGCCAGCAGCCCTTGGACAGGGGCGGGGACTGAAGCTTTCTTT. Together with reference TRBV14 and TRBJ1-1, the CDR3 gives the full variable domain: EAGVTQFPSHSVIEKGQTVTLRCDPISGHDNLYWYRRVMGKEIKFLLHFVKESKQDESGMPNNRFLAERTGGTYSTLKVQPAELEDSGVYFCASSPWTGAGTEAFFGQGTRLTVV.

This clone has just one count. The chain carries TRBV10-1 and TRBJ2-2; D not certain. Germline assignment: CDR1 WNHNN and CDR2 SYGVQD (reference sequence). This CDR3 has 14 amino acids. V was trimmed by 3 bases and J by 1 base, leaving 6 bases between them. CDR3 coding DNA: TGCGCCAGCAGTGAACGCAGGAACACCGGGGAGCTGTTTTTT. Residues: CASSERRNTGELFF.

The V gene is TRBV5-4, the J gene TRBJ1-3, with D unresolved. The germline V gene encodes CDR1 SGHNT and CDR2 YYREEE (reference sequence). The CDR3 runs 13 residues. V lost 1 base and J 4 bases, leaving 6 bases between the germline ends. DNA for the CDR3: TGTGCCAGCAGCTTGTCTCGGGGAAACACCATATATTTT. Encoded protein: CASSLSRGNTIYF.

V is TRBV6-5 and J is TRBJ1-1; 8 bases match TRBD1. This CDR3 is 14 amino acids long. V shed 6 bases, J shed 4 bases, and the junction held 7 bases outside the gene matches. CDR1 is MNHEY, CDR2 SVGAGI, per germline. CDR3 sequence: CASRAQGVSTEAFF. As DNA, the CDR3 is TGTGCCAGCAGGGCACAGGGGGTAAGCACTGAAGCTTTCTTT.

The chain is built from TRBV15 and TRBJ2-3; TRBD1 matches at 7 bases. The CDR3 sequence is 15 residues long. CDR1 and CDR2 (germline): LNHNV, YYDKDF (reference sequence). Unmatched junction bases numbered 8, after V lost 6 bases and J lost 2 bases. The DNA for the CDR3 is TGTGCCACCAGGCGGACAGGTGGAAACACAGATACGCAGTATTTT. Amino acids: CATRRTGGNTDTQYF.

The rearrangement uses TRBV13 and TRBJ2-7, with 12 nucleotides matching TRBD1. Germline lookup yields CDR1 PRHDT and CDR2 FYEKMQ (reference sequence). J gave up 9 bases and V 4 bases, and 10 bases lay outside the gene matches. The CDR3 is made up of 15 amino acids. The CDR3 nucleotides are TGTGCCAGCAGCTCGCCCGGGACAGGGGGCTCGGGGCAGTACTTC. It is translated as CASSSPGTGGSGQYF.

This sequence joins TRBV6-1 and TRBJ1-1; tentative D call: TRBD1 (5 bases). V was cut by 2 bases and J by 0 bases, with 13 bases left in between. The germline gives CDR1 MNHNS, CDR2 SASEGT. CDR3 length: 16 residues. Here the CDR3 reads CASSERGVGMNTEAFF. The CDR3, as DNA: TGTGCCAGCAGTGAAAGGGGCGTCGGCATGAACACTGAAGCTTTCTTT.

The chain uses TRBV4-1 and TRBJ2-7, with D perhaps matching TRBD1 (6 bases). The germline gives CDR1 MGHRA, CDR2 YSYEKL. V lost 0 bases, J lost 2 bases, and 17 bases lay in between. CDR3 size: 17 residues. The CDR3 loop reads CASSQEPGTQVPYEQYF. The CDR3 coding sequence is TGCGCCAGCAGCCAAGAACCAGGGACACAAGTGCCCTACGAGCAGTACTTC.

The rearrangement joins TRBV7-9 to TRBJ2-3; TRBD2 agrees at 11 bases. V gave up 5 bases and J gave up 7 bases; unmatched junction bases: 14. CDR3 size: 17 residues. Germline V gene data show CDR1 as SEHNR and CDR2 as FQNEAQ (reference sequence). In nucleotides, the CDR3 is TGTGCCAGCAGCCGTAACCCGGGACTAGCGGAATGGAATACGCAGTATTTT. It codes for CASSRNPGLAEWNTQYF.

The CDR3 nucleotides read TGCGCCAGCAGCGGACAGTTTCAAACTGGAAACACCATATATTTT. It yields the protein CASSGQFQTGNTIYF. This chain uses TRBV10-2 with TRBJ1-3; tentative D call: TRBD1 (6 bases). The CDR3 consists of 15 residues. V lost 6 bases, J lost 2 bases, and 14 bases lay in between. Per the germline V gene, CDR1 is WSHSY and CDR2 is SAAADI.

The rearrangement joins TRBV19 to TRBJ2-3; perhaps TRBD1 as D (5 bases). The CDR3 loop spans 13 amino acids. V was shortened by 6 bases and J by 9 bases, with 16 bases between the two germline ends. Looked up from germline, CDR1 is LNHDA and CDR2 is SQIVND (reference sequence). The CDR3 here is CASRGSSQGTQYF. The CDR3 region has the DNA TGTGCCAGTAGAGGGTCGTCCCAGGGCACGCAGTATTTT.

The chain uses TRBV18 and TRBJ1-4; D unclear. Germline V CDR1 and CDR2: KGHSH, LQKENI. The ends were cut back, 3 bases at V and 1 base at J, with 15 bases in the middle. The length of the CDR3 is 17 residues. The CDR3 DNA reads TGTGCCAGCTCACCGTATCAGATGTCTCGAACTAATGAAAAACTGTTTTTT. Its translation: CASSPYQMSRTNEKLFF.

This chain uses TRBV7-6 with TRBJ2-7; TRBD2 is a possible D gene (6 bases). The V end lost 4 bases, the J end lost 3 bases, and 13 bases lay between the germline ends. Per germline, CDR1 SGHVS and CDR2 FNYEAQ. CDR3 length: 14 amino acids. The DNA for the CDR3 is TGTGCCAGCAGCTCCGTTGGGGGGATCTACGAGCAGTACTTC. Its translation: CASSSVGGIYEQYF.

The chain combines TRBV2 with TRBJ2-7; 12 nucleotides line up with TRBD2. CDR3 length: 17 amino acids. Trimming at V came to 4 bases and at J to 5 bases, leaving 12 bases not matched to a gene. Germline lookup yields CDR1 SNHLY and CDR2 FYNNEI. The CDR3 protein is CASSGPPASGGAHEQYF. DNA for the CDR3: TGTGCCAGCAGTGGACCCCCTGCTAGCGGGGGGGCCCACGAGCAGTACTTC. The variable domain in full, with the rest retrieved from reference TRBV2 and TRBJ2-7, is EPEVTQTPSHQVTQMGQEVILRCVPISNHLYFYWYRQILGQKVEFLVSFYNNEISEKSEIFDDQFSVERPDGSNFTLKIRSTKLEDSAMYFCASSGPPASGGAHEQYFGPGTRLTVT.

The V call is TRBV18, the J call TRBJ1-1; TRBD1 agrees at 8 bases. Germline lookup yields CDR1 KGHSH and CDR2 LQKENI. V shed 4 bases and J 1 base; nucleotides not matched to a gene: 5. The CDR3 is 15 residues long. CDR3 sequence (DNA): TGTGCCAGCTCACGTCCGGGACAGGCGAACACTGAAGCTTTCTTT. Translating gives CASSRPGQANTEAFF. Based on the CDR3 plus reference TRBV18 and TRBJ1-1, the full variable domain is NAGVMQNPRHLVRRRGQEARLRCSPMKGHSHVYWYRQLPEEGLKFMVYLQKENIIDESGMPKERFSAEFPKEGPSILRIQQVVRGDSAAYFCASSRPGQANTEAFFGQGTRLTVV.